This T cell receptor beta chain derives from a study of T-cell reconstitution after alpha-beta-depleted transplantation in children. Preparation of the TCRbeta library was carried out with unique molecular identifiers. TCRdb ran MiXCR on the PCR reads and lists one entry per CDR3 protein. The table has over 300,000 distinct CDR3 sequences, 10% seen once. The CDR3 extends over 16 amino acids. The V gene's germline CDR1 is KGHDR and CDR2 SFDVKD. V was trimmed by 2 bases and J by 3 bases, leaving 12 bases between them. V gene TRBV24-1 combines with J gene TRBJ2-2, with TRBD2 as a possible D gene (5 bases). The source of this sequence is a human donor who donated a stem cell graft to a child with acute lymphoblastic leukemia. Specimen: PBMCs from the stem cell graft donor, collected from the stem cell graft. DNA for the CDR3: TGTGCCACCAGTGATTCGGACTTTTTAGACACCGGGGAGCTGTTTTTT. It is translated as CATSDSDFLDTGELFF.